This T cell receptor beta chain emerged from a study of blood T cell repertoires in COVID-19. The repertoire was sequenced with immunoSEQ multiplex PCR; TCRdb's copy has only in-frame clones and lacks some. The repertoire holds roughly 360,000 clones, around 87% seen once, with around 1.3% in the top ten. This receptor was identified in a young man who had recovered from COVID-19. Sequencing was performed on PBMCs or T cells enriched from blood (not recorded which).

Written as DNA, the CDR3 is TGTGCCAGCTCACCAGGCAGGGATCACTATGGCTACACCTTC. It translates to CASSPGRDHYGYTF. The J gene is TRBJ1-2, the V gene TRBV18, with D possibly being TRBD1 (5 bases). Germline V lookup: CDR1 KGHSH, CDR2 LQKENI. This CDR3 contains 14 residues. Trimming took 2 bases from V and 3 from J, leaving 10 bases between them.